This T cell receptor (beta chain) was obtained from a study of blood T cell repertoires in COVID-19. Study as a whole: COVID-19 samples, acute and convalescent, were from the United States, Italy and Spain. T cells, B-cell-depleted T cells, or PBMCs provided the cDNA or gDNA that served as material.

Original analysis: Cell counts per sample came from amplifying reference gene primers. The assay was immunoSEQ multiplex PCR, and TCRdb's table has in-frame clones only and misses some. D and trimming were read from the DNA, whereas the V and J calls and clone size are those reported in that table. The sample includes roughly 87,000 clones, approximately 86% of them seen just once. Seattle's enrolled individuals joined amid active infection and were then monitored longitudinally. The sequencing sample was made of peripheral blood. This sequence was found in a woman over 75 with COVID-19, enrolled during active disease.

In nucleotides, the CDR3 is TGTGCCAGCTCTGACAGGGAGACTAATGAAAAACTGTTTTTT. Protein sequence: CASSDRETNEKLFF. V is TRBV3-1 (or the pseudogene TRBV3-2) and J is TRBJ1-4; 7 positions match TRBD1. Germline trimming cut 8 bases from V and 2 bases from J; bases unmatched to any gene: 5. CDR3 size: 14 residues. Germline loops: CDR1 LGHDT, CDR2 YNNKEL (reference sequence).